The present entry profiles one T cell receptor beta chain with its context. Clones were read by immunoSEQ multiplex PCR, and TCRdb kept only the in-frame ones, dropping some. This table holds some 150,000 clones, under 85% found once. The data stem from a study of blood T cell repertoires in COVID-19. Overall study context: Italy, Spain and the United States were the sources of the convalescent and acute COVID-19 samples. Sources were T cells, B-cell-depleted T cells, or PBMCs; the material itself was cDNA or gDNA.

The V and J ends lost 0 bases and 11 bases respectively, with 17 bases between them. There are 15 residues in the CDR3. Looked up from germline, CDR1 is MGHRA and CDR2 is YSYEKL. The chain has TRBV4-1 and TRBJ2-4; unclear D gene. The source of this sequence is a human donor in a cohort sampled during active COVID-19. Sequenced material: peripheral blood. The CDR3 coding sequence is TGCGCCAGCAGCCAAGATCGATACGACATCGACGTTCAGTACTTC. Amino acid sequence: CASSQDRYDIDVQYF.